The 14 T cell receptor beta chains given below trace back to one sample, sequenced in a study of Tregs in tolerant kidney transplant recipients. TCRdb's copy holds only in-frame clones and misses some; the assay was immunoSEQ multiplex PCR. This sample has more than 60,000 clones; roughly nine tenths occur once, and the top ten carry about 0.37%. Source: CD4+ T cells from blood, taken before the transplant. These receptors all come from a human donor who received a combined kidney and bone marrow transplant.

The CDR3 bases are TGTGCCAGCAGTAGAGACCCGGGGACTAATGAAAAACTGTTTTTT. Translating it yields CASSRDPGTNEKLFF. This sequence joins TRBV6-1 and TRBJ1-4; no reliable D call. V lost 5 bases to trimming and J lost 2 bases, with 12 bases between them. This CDR3 has 15 amino acids. CDR1 MNHNS and CDR2 SASEGT come from the germline V gene.

The chain recombines TRBV29-1 with TRBJ2-1; a possible D gene is TRBD1 (6 bases). V lost 7 bases and J 3 bases, leaving 13 bases between the germline ends. In germline, CDR1 is SQVTM, CDR2 ANQGSEA. This CDR3 has 13 amino acids. DNA of the CDR3: TGCAGCGGATTCGACAGGAACTACAATGAGCAGTTCTTC. Translated, it gives CSGFDRNYNEQFF.

The rearrangement uses TRBV18 and TRBJ1-2, with D hard to call. The CDR3 has 14 residues. Per germline, CDR1 KGHSH and CDR2 LQKENI. V dropped 2 bases and J dropped 0 bases, with 7 bases sitting between them. The CDR3: CASSPAGTNYGYTF. CDR3 sequence (DNA): TGTGCCAGCTCACCAGCGGGGACTAACTATGGCTACACCTTC. Full variable domain (missing parts from reference TRBV18 and TRBJ1-2): NAGVMQNPRHLVRRRGQEARLRCSPMKGHSHVYWYRQLPEEGLKFMVYLQKENIIDESGMPKERFSAEFPKEGPSILRIQQVVRGDSAAYFCASSPAGTNYGYTFGSGTRLTVV.

This chain connects TRBV18 to TRBJ1-1; D remains unclear. This CDR3 has 14 residues. Trimming left V 2 bases short and J 1 base short, with 8 bases between. Germline V gene data show CDR1 as KGHSH and CDR2 as LQKENI. In DNA form, the CDR3 reads TGTGCCAGCTCACCAGAGGGATCGAACACTGAAGCTTTCTTT. Residues: CASSPEGSNTEAFF.

The chain employs TRBV23-1 and TRBJ2-5, with TRBD2 matching 7 bases. TRBV23-1 is recorded as an ORF, its role being uncertain. The CDR3 is made up of 16 amino acids. With V trimmed by 0 bases and J by 2 bases, 6 bases remained unmatched. The chain's CDR3 is CASSQSGLAEQETQYF. The CDR3 DNA follows: TGCGCCAGCAGTCAATCGGGCCTAGCGGAACAAGAGACCCAGTACTTC.

The rearrangement joins TRBV5-1 to TRBJ2-1, with TRBD2 matching 9 bases. Germline trimming cut 3 bases from V and 4 bases from J; bases unmatched to any gene: 5. This CDR3 contains 15 residues. CDR1 and CDR2 from the germline V gene are SGHRS and YFSETQ. For the CDR3, the DNA is TGCGCCAGCAGCTCGACTAGCGGAAAATACAATGAGCAGTTCTTC. Translating gives CASSSTSGKYNEQFF. Filled out from reference TRBV5-1 and TRBJ2-1, the complete variable domain reads KAGVTQTPRYLIKTRGQQVTLSCSPISGHRSVSWYQQTPGQGLQFLFEYFSETQRNKGNFPGRFSGRQFSNSRSEMNVSTLELGDSALYLCASSSTSGKYNEQFFGPGTRLTVL.

This sequence joins TRBV18 and TRBJ1-5; no reliable D call. In germline, CDR1 is KGHSH, CDR2 LQKENI. The ends were cut back, 3 bases at V and 5 bases at J, with 8 bases in the middle. The length of the CDR3 is 13 residues. CDR3 nucleotides: TGTGCCAGCTCACCGGGTGGAGATCAGCCCCAGCATTTT. This translates into CASSPGGDQPQHF. The variable domain in full, with the rest retrieved from reference TRBV18 and TRBJ1-5, is NAGVMQNPRHLVRRRGQEARLRCSPMKGHSHVYWYRQLPEEGLKFMVYLQKENIIDESGMPKERFSAEFPKEGPSILRIQQVVRGDSAAYFCASSPGGDQPQHFGDGTRLSIL.

This sequence joins TRBV5-4 and TRBJ2-1, with D perhaps TRBD2 (6 bases). V lost 0 bases, J lost 5 bases, and 15 bases lay in between. The CDR3 has 16 residues. The germline V gene encodes CDR1 SGHNT and CDR2 YYREEE (reference sequence). The CDR3 nucleotides read TGTGCCAGCAGCTTGGGTCCGGGACGGACTAACAATGAGCAGTTCTTC. Translating it yields CASSLGPGRTNNEQFF.

In the case of this clone: An end of the junction does not agree with germline; a read error may underlie this. The chain uses TRBV6-6 and TRBJ1-1; weak D call: TRBD1 (5 bases). This CDR3 has 15 amino acids. Germline CDR1 is MNHNY and CDR2 is SVGAGI (reference sequence). The CDR3 nucleotides read TGTGCCAGCAGTTCGGGGCGGGACGGTAACACTGCAGCTTTCTTT. It yields the protein CASSSGRDGNTAAFF.

The chain recombines TRBV28 with TRBJ2-7, with D perhaps matching TRBD1 (6 bases). The CDR3 length is 14 residues. CDR1 is MDHEN and CDR2 is SYDVKM in the germline V gene. V lost 6 bases and J 5 bases, leaving 17 bases between the germline ends. The CDR3 spells CASRLTGKNDEQYF. In DNA form, the CDR3 reads TGTGCCAGCAGACTGACAGGAAAGAACGACGAGCAGTACTTC.

This clone was seen only a few times. The chain joins TRBV21-1 to TRBJ2-7; whether TRBD2, the table's D call, matches the DNA was not checked. TRBV21-1 is labeled a pseudogene. The CDR3 is 14 amino acids. CDR3 DNA sequence: TGTGCCAGCAGACAAGCGGGAGCCCCCTACGAGCAGTACTTC. The encoded protein is CASRQAGAPYEQYF.

This chain links TRBV4-3 with TRBJ2-5; maybe TRBD2 (6 bases). The CDR3 totals 15 residues. Trimming took 3 bases from V and 3 from J, leaving 14 bases between them. Germline V lookup: CDR1 LGHNA, CDR2 YSLEER. The CDR3 DNA is TGCGCCAGCAGCCACCGCGGGCGGGGAGAAGAGACCCAGTACTTC. Residues: CASSHRGRGEETQYF.

The V call is TRBV30, the J call TRBJ2-6, with D maybe TRBD2 (5 bases). The V gene lost 3 bases and the J gene lost 0 bases, with 6 bases spanning the gap. Germline values: CDR1 GTSNPN, CDR2 SVGIG (reference sequence). The CDR3 has 14 amino acids. The CDR3, as DNA: TGTGCCTGGAGGAGGGACTCTGGGGCCAACGTCCTGACTTTC. Translation: CAWRRDSGANVLTF.

This chain joins TRBV28 and TRBJ2-1; 8 nucleotides align to TRBD2. This CDR3 is built from 17 residues. V lost 7 bases, J lost 4 bases, and 15 bases stayed unmatched. CDR1 MDHEN and CDR2 SYDVKM come from the germline V gene. CDR3 sequence (DNA): TGTGCCAGCAACAGGGCTCCCCGAGTAGCGGGGTACAATGAGCAGTTCTTC. Its translation is CASNRAPRVAGYNEQFF.